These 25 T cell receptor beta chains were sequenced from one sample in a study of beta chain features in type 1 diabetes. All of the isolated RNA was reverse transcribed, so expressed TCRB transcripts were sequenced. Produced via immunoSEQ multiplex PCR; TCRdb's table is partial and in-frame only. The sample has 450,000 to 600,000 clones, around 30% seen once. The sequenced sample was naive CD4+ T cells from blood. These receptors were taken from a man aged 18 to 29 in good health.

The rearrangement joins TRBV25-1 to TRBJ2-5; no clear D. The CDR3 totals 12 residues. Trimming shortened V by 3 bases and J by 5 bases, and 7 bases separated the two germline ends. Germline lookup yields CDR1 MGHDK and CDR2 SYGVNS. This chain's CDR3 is CASSDNWETQYF. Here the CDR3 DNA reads TGTGCCAGCAGTGATAACTGGGAGACCCAGTACTTC.

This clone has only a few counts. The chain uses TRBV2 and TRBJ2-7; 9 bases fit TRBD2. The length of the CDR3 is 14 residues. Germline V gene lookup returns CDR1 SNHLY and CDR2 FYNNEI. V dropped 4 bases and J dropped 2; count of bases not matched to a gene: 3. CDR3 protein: CASSASSGTYEQYF. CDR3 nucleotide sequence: TGTGCCAGCAGTGCGTCTAGCGGGACCTACGAGCAGTACTTC. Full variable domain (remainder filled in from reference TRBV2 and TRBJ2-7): EPEVTQTPSHQVTQMGQEVILRCVPISNHLYFYWYRQILGQKVEFLVSFYNNEISEKSEIFDDQFSVERPDGSNFTLKIRSTKLEDSAMYFCASSASSGTYEQYFGPGTRLTVT.

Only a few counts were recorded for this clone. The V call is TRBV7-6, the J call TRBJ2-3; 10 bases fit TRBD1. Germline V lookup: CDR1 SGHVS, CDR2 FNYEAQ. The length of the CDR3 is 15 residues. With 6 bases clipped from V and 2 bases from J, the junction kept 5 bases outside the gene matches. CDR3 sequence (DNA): TGTGCCAGCAGACCGGGACAGGGGTTCACAGATACGCAGTATTTT. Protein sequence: CASRPGQGFTDTQYF.

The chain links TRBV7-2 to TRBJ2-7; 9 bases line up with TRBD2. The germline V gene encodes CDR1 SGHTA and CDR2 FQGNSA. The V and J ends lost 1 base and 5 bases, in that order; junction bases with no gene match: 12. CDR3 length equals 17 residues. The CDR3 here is CASSLGWRAGGGNEQYF. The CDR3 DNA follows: TGTGCCAGCAGCTTAGGTTGGCGAGCGGGAGGCGGCAACGAGCAGTACTTC. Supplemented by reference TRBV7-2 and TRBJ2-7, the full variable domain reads GAGVSQSPSNKVTEKGKDVELRCDPISGHTALYWYRQSLGQGLEFLIYFQGNSAPDKSGLPSDRFSAERTGGSVSTLTIQRTQQEDSAVYLCASSLGWRAGGGNEQYFGPGTRLTVT.

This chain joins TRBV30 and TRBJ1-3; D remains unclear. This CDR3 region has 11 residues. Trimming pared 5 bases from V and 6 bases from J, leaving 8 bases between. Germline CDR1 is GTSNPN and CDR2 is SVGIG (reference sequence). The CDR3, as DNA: TGTGCCTGGTCACGAGCAAACACCATATATTTT. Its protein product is CAWSRANTIYF.

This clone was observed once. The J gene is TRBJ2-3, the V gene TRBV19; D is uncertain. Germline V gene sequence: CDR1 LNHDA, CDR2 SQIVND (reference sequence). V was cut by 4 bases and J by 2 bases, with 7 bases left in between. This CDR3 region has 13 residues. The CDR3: CASSTRITDTQYF. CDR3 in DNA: TGTGCCAGTAGTACCCGGATCACAGATACGCAGTATTTT.

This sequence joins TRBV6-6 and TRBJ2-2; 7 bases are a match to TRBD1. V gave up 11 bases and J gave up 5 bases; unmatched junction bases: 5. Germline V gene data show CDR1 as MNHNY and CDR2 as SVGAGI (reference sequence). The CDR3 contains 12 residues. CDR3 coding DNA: TGTGCCGGCTACAGGGGAACCGGGGAGCTGTTTTTT. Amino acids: CAGYRGTGELFF.

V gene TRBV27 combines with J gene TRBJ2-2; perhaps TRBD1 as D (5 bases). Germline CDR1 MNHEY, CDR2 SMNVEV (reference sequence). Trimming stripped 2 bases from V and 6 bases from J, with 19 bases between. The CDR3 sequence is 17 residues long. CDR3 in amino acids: CASSLGAWASRPGELFF. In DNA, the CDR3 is TGTGCCAGCAGTTTAGGGGCATGGGCTAGTAGACCCGGGGAGCTGTTTTTT.

CDR3 sequence (DNA): TGTGCCAGCAGTCGGACTAGCGTGAACTCCTACGAGCAGTACTTC. It specifies CASSRTSVNSYEQYF. This rearrangement joins TRBV7-8 to TRBJ2-7; 9 nucleotides align to TRBD2. The length of the CDR3 is 15 residues. The ends lost 6 bases at V and 0 bases at J; junction bases unmatched: 6. From germline, CDR1 is SGHVS and CDR2 FQNEAQ.

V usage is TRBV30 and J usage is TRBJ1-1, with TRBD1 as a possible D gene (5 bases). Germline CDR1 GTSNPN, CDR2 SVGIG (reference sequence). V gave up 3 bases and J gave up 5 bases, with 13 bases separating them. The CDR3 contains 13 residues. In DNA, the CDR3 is TGTGCCTGGAGGACCAGGGTAAGAACTGAAGCTTTCTTT. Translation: CAWRTRVRTEAFF.

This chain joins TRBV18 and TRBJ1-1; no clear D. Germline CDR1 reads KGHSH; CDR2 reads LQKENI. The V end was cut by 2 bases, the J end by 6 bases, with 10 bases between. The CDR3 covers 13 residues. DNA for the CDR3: TGTGCCAGCTCACCAGGGGAAGGGTCTGAAGCTTTCTTT. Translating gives CASSPGEGSEAFF.

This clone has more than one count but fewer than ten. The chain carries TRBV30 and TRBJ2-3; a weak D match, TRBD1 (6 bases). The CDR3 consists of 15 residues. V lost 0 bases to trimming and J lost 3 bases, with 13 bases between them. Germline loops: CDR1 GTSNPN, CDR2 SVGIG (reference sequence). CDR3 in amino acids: CAWSVTGGWTDTQYF. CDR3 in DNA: TGTGCCTGGAGTGTAACTGGGGGCTGGACAGATACGCAGTATTTT. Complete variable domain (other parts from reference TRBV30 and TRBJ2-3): SQTIHQWPATLVQPVGSPLSLECTVEGTSNPNLYWYRQAAGRGLQLLFYSVGIGQISSEVPQNLSASRPQDRQFILSSKKLLLSDSGFYLCAWSVTGGWTDTQYFGPGTRLTVL.

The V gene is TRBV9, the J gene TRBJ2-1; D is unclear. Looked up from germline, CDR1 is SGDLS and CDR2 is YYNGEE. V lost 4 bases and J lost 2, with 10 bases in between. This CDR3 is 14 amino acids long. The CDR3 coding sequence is TGTGCCAGCAGCCCCTCGTGGGCCTACAATGAGCAGTTCTTC. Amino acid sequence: CASSPSWAYNEQFF.

This chain's CDR3 is CASSLLGREDGEQYF. CDR3 DNA sequence: TGTGCCAGCAGCTTATTGGGCAGGGAGGATGGCGAGCAGTACTTC. V gene TRBV7-6 combines with J gene TRBJ2-7, with D tentatively TRBD2 (6 bases). Per the germline V gene, CDR1 is SGHVS and CDR2 is FNYEAQ. The germline V and J ends were trimmed by 2 bases and 6 bases, with 17 bases remaining between them. The CDR3 spans 15 residues.

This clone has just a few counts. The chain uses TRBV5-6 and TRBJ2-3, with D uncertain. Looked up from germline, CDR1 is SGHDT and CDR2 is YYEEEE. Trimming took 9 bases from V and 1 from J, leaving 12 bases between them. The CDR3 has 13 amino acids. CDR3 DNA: TGTGCCACCTCTCGGGCAGGCACAGATACGCAGTATTTT. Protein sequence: CATSRAGTDTQYF.

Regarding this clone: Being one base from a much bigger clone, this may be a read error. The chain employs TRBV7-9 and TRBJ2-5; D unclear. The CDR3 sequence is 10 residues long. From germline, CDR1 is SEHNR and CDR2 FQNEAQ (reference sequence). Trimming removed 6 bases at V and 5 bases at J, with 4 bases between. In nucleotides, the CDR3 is TGTGCCAGCAGTGATGAGACCCAGTACTTC. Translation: CASSDETQYF.

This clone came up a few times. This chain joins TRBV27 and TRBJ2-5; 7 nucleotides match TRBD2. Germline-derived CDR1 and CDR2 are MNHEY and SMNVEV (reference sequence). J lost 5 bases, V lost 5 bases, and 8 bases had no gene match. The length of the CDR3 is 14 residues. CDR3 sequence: CASSPRQGGETQYF. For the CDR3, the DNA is TGTGCCAGCAGTCCCCGTCAGGGAGGGGAGACCCAGTACTTC.

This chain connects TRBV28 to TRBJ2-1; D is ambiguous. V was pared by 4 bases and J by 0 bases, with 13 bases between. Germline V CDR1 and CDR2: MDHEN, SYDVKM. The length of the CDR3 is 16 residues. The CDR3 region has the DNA TGTGCCAGCAGTTCCCCTGACCCCGCCTCCTACAATGAGCAGTTCTTC. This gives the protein CASSSPDPASYNEQFF. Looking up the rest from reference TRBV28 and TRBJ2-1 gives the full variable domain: DVKVTQSSRYLVKRTGEKVFLECVQDMDHENMFWYRQDPGLGLRLIYFSYDVKMKEKGDIPEGYSVSREKKERFSLILESASTNQTSMYLCASSSPDPASYNEQFFGPGTRLTVL.

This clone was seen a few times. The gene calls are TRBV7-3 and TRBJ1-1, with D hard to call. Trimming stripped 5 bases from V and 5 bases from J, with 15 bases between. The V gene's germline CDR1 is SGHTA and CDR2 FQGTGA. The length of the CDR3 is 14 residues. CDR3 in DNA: TGTGCCAGCAGCCTCGACGCGAGAAAAACTGAAGCTTTCTTT. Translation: CASSLDARKTEAFF.

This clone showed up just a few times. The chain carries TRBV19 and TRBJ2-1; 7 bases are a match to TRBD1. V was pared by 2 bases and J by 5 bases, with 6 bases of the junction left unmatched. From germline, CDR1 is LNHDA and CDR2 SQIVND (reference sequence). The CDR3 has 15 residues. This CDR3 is CASSITGTADNEQFF. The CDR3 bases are TGTGCCAGTAGTATAACTGGGACAGCTGACAATGAGCAGTTCTTC.

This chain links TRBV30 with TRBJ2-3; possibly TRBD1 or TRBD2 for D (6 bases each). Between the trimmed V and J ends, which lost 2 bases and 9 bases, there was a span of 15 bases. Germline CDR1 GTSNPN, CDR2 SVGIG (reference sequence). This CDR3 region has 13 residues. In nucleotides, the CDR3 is TGTGCCTGGAGTTCGGGGGCGACGGTAACGCAGTATTTT. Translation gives CAWSSGATVTQYF.

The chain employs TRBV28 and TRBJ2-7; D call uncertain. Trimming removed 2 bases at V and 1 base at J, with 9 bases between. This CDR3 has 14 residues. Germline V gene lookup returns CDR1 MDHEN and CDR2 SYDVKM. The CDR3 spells CASSLRPRSYEQYF. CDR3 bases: TGTGCCAGCAGTTTACGGCCCCGGTCCTACGAGCAGTACTTC.

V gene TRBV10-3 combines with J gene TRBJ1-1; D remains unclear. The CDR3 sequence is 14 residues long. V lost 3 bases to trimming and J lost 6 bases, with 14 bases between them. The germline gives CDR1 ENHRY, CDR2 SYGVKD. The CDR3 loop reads CAISDGVSSPEAFF. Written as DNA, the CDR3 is TGTGCCATCAGTGACGGGGTTTCCAGCCCTGAAGCTTTCTTT.

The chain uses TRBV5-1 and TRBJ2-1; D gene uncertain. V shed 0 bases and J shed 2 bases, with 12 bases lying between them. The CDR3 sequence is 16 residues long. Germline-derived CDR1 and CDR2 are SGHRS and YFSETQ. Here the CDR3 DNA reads TGCGCCAGCAGCTTGGTCCTCACCGGCCCCTACAATGAGCAGTTCTTC. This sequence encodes CASSLVLTGPYNEQFF. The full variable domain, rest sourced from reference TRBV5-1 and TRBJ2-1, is KAGVTQTPRYLIKTRGQQVTLSCSPISGHRSVSWYQQTPGQGLQFLFEYFSETQRNKGNFPGRFSGRQFSNSRSEMNVSTLELGDSALYLCASSLVLTGPYNEQFFGPGTRLTVL.

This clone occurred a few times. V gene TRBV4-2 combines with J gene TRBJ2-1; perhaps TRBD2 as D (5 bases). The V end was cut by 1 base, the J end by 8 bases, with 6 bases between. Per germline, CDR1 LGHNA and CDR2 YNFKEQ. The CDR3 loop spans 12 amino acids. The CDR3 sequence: CASSQVRDEQFF. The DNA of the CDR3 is TGTGCCAGCAGCCAAGTGCGGGATGAGCAGTTCTTC.